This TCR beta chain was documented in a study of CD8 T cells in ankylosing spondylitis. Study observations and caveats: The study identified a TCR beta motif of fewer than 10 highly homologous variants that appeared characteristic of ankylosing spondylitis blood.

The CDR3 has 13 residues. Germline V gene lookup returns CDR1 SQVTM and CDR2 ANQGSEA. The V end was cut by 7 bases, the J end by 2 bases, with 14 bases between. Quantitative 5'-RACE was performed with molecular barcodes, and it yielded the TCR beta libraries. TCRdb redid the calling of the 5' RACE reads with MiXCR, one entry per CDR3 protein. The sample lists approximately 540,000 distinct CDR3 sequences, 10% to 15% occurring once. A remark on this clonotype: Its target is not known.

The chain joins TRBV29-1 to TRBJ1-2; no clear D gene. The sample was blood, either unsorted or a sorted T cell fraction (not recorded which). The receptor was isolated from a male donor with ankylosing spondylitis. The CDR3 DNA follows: TGCAGCGCCGACCCGGGAGTAAACTATGGCTACACCTTC. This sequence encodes CSADPGVNYGYTF.